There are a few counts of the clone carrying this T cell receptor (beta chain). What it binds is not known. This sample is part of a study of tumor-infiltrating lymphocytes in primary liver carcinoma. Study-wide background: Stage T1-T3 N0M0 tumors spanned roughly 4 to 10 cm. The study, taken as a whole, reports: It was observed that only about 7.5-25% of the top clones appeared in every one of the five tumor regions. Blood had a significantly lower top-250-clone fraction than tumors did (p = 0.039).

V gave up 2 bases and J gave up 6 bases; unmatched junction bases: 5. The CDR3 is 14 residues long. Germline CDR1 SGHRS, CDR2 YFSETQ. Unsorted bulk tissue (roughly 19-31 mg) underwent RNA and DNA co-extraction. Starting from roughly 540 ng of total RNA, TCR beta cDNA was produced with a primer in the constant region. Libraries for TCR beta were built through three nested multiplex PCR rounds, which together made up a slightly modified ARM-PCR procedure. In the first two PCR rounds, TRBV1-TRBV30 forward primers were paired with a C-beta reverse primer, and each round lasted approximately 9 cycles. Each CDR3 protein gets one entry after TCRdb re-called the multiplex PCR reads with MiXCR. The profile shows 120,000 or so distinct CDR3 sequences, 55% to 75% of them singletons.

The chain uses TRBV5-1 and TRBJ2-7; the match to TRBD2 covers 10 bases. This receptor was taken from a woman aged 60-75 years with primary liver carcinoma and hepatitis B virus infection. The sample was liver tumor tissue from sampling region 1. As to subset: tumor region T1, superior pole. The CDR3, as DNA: TGCGCCAGCAGCTTAACTAGCGGGACGGGCGAGCAGTACTTC. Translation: CASSLTSGTGEQYF.